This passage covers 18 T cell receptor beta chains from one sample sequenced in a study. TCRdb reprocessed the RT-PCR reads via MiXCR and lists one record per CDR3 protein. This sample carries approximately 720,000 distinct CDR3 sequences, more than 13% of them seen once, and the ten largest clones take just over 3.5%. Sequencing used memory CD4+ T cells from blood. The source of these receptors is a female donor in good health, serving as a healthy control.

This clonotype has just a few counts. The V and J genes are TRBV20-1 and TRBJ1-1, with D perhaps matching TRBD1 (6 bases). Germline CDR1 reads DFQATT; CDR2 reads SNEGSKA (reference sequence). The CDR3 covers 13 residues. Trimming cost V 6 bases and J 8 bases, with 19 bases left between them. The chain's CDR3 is CSASRAGVFEAFF. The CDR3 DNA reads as TGCAGTGCCTCCCGGGCAGGGGTCTTCGAAGCTTTCTTT.

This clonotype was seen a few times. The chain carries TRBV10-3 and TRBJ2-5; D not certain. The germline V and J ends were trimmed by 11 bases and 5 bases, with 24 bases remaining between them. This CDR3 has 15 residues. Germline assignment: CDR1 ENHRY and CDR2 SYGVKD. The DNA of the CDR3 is TGTGCCCCCTTTTACGACCCTTGCAATCAGGAGACCCAGTACTTC. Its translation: CAPFYDPCNQETQYF.

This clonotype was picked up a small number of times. DNA of the CDR3: TGTGCCAGCAGAGGACAGGGGTGGCACGAGCAGTACTTC. This sequence encodes CASRGQGWHEQYF. V and J are TRBV28 and TRBJ2-7, with 9 bases aligning to TRBD1. Germline values: CDR1 MDHEN, CDR2 SYDVKM. V lost 6 bases to trimming and J lost 5 bases; unmatched junction nucleotides: 5. The CDR3 runs to 13 residues.

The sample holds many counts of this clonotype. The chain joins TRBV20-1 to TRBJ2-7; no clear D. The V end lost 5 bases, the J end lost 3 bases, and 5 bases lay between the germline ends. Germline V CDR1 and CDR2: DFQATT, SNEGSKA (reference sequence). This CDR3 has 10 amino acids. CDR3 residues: CSASNYEQYF. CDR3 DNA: TGCAGTGCTTCGAACTACGAGCAGTACTTC.

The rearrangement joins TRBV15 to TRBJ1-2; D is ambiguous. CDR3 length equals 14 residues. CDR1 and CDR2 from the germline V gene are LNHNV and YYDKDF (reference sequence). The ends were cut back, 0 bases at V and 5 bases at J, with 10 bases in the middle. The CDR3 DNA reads TGTGCCACCAGCAGAGATCTTCTGGGGTATGGCTACACCTTC. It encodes CATSRDLLGYGYTF.

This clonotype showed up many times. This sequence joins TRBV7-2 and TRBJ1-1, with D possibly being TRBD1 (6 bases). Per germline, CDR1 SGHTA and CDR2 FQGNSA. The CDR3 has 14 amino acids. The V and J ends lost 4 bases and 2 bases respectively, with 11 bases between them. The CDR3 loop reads CASSWGQVNTEAFF. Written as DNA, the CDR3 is TGTGCCAGCAGCTGGGGACAAGTAAACACTGAAGCTTTCTTT.

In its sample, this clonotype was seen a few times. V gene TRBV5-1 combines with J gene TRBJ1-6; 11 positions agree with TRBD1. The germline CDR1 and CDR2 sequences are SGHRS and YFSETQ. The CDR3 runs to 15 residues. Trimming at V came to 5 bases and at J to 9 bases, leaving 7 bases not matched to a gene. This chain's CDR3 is CASSASGTGGSPLHF. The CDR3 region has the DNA TGCGCCAGCAGTGCTTCCGGGACAGGGGGTTCACCCCTCCACTTT.

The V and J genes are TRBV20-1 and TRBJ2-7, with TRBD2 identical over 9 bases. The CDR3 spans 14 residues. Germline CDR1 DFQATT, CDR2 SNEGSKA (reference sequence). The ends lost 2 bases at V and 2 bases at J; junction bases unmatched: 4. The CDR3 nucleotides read TGCAGTGCTAGAAGCGGGAGGTTTCCCTACGAGCAGTACTTC. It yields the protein CSARSGRFPYEQYF.

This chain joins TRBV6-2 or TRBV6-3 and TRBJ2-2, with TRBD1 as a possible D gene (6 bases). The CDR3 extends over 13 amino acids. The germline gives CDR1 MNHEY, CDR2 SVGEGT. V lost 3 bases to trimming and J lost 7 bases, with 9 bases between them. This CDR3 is CASSYRQDGELFF. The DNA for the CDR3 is TGTGCCAGCAGTTATCGACAGGACGGGGAGCTGTTTTTT.

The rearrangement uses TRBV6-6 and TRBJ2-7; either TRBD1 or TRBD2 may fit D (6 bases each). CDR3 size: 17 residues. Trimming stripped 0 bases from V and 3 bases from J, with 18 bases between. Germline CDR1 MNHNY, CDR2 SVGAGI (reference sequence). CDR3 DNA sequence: TGTGCCAGCAGTTACTCGATACAGGGAGAGGGGGGCTACGAGCAGTACTTC. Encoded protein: CASSYSIQGEGGYEQYF.

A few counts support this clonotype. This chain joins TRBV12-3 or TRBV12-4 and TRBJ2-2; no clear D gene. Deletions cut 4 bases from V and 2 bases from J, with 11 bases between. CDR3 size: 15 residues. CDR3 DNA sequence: TGTGCCAGCAGTTCGGCCAGCATCAACACCGGGGAGCTGTTTTTT. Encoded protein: CASSSASINTGELFF.

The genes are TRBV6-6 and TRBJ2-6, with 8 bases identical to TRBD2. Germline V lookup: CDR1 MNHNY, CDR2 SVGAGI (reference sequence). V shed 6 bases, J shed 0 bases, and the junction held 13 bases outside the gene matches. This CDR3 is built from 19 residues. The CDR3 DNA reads TGTGCCAGCAGGAGTGGTAGCGGGGTAAAAGCCTCTGGGGCCAACGTCCTGACTTTC. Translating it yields CASRSGSGVKASGANVLTF.

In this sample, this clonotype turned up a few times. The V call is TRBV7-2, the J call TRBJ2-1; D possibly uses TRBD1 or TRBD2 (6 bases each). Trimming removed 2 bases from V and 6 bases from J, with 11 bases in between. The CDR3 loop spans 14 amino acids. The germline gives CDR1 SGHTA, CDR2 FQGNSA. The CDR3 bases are TGTGCCAGCAGCTTACACGAGGGGGGCAATGAGCAGTTCTTC. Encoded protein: CASSLHEGGNEQFF.

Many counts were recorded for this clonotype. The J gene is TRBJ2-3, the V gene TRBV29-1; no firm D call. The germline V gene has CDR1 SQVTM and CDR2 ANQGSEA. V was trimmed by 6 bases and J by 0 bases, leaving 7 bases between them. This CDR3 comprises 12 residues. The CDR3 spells CSVAPSTDTQYF. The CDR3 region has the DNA TGCAGCGTGGCGCCCAGCACAGATACGCAGTATTTT.

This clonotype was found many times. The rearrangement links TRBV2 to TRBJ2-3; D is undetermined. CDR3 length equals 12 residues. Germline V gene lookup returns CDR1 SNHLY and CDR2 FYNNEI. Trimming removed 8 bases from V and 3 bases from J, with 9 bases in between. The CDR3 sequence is CASGRPTDTQYF. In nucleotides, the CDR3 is TGTGCCAGCGGGCGGCCAACAGATACGCAGTATTTT.

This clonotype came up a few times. CDR3 coding DNA: TGCAGTGCACACAGGAGATCGAACACCGGGGAGCTGTTTTTT. Translation gives CSAHRRSNTGELFF. This chain uses TRBV20-1 with TRBJ2-2, with a possible D match to TRBD1 (5 bases). CDR1 is DFQATT, CDR2 SNEGSKA, per germline (reference sequence). The CDR3 covers 14 residues. The V and J ends lost 6 bases and 0 bases respectively, with 11 bases between them.

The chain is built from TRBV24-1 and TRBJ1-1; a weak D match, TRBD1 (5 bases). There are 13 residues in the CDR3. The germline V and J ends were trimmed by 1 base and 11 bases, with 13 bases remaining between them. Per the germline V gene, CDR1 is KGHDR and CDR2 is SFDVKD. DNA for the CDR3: TGTGCCACCAGTGATTTTTTCGGGGGTGGGGCTTTCTTT. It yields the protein CATSDFFGGGAFF.

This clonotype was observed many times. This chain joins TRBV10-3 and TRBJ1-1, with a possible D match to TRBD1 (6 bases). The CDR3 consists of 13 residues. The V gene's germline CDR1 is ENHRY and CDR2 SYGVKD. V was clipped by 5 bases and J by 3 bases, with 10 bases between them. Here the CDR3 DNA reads TGTGCCATCAGTCGCGAGGGGGACACTGAAGCTTTCTTT. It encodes CAISREGDTEAFF.